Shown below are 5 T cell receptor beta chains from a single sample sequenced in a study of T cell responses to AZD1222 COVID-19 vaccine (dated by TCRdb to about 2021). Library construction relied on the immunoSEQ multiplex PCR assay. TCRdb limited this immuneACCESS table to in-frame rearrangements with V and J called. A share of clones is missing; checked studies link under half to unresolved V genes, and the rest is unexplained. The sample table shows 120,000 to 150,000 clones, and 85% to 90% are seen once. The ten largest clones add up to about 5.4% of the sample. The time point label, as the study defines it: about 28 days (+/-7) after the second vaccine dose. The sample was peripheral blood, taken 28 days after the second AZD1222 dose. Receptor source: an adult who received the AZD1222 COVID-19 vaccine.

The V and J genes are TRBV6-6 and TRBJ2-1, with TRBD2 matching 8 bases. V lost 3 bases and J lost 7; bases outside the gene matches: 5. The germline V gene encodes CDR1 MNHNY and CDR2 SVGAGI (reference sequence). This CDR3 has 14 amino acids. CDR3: CASSYVAGKNEQFF. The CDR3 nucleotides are TGTGCCAGCAGTTATGTAGCGGGGAAGAATGAGCAGTTCTTC.

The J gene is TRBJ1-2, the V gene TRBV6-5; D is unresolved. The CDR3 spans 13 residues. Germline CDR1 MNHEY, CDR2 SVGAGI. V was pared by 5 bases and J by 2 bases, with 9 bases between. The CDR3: CASSPGNNYGYTF. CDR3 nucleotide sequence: TGTGCCAGCAGTCCGGGGAACAACTATGGCTACACCTTC.

The CDR3 DNA follows: TGTGCCAGCAGTAGCGGGGGCCCTCCCTACGAGCAGTACTTC. This gives the protein CASSSGGPPYEQYF. The V call is TRBV3-1 (or the pseudogene TRBV3-2), the J call TRBJ2-7; TRBD2 matches 9 bases. The V segment lost 6 bases and the J segment 2 bases; nucleotides outside the gene matches: 5. This CDR3 has 14 residues. Looked up from germline, CDR1 is LGHDT and CDR2 is YNNKEL (reference sequence).

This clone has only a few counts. The CDR3 here is CAWRDRSAIQETQYF. DNA for the CDR3: TGTGCCTGGAGGGACCGATCTGCCATCCAAGAGACCCAGTACTTC. J is TRBJ2-5 and V is TRBV30; D remains unclear. CDR1 GTSNPN and CDR2 SVGIG come from the germline V gene (reference sequence). Trimming cost V 3 bases and J 1 base, with 15 bases left between them. CDR3 size: 15 residues.

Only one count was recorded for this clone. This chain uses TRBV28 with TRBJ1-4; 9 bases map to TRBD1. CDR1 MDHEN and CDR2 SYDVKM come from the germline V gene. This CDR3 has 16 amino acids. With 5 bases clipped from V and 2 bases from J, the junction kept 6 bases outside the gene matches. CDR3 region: CASSVTGGRTNEKLFF. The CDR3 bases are TGTGCCAGCAGTGTCACAGGGGGCCGGACTAATGAAAAACTGTTTTTT.